Sequencing of this T cell receptor beta chain was carried out in a study of control samples from healthy donors and cancer patients. The data were produced by immunoSEQ multiplex PCR, yet TCRdb's version contains in-frame clones alone and is incomplete. The sample lists 90,000 to 100,000 clones, roughly nine tenths occurring once. The CDR3 is made up of 14 amino acids. In germline, CDR1 is LGHNA, CDR2 YSLEER. V shed 1 base and J shed 7 bases, with 11 bases lying between them. The source material was blood. The J gene is TRBJ2-1, the V gene TRBV4-3, with D tentatively TRBD1 or TRBD2 (6 bases each). The clonotype comes from a woman in her 70s in good health. Here the CDR3 DNA reads TGCGCCAGCAGCCAAGTAGGGGGAGGTAATGAGCAGTTCTTC. As protein: CASSQVGGGNEQFF.